What follows are 32 T cell receptor beta chains derived from one specimen sequenced in a study of T cells in Graves' hyperthyroidism and ophthalmopathy. Amplification targeted TCR beta CDR3 regions from RNA transcripts. The TCR CDR3 was amplified in a first-round RT-PCR using the HTBI primer set. MiXCR, applied by TCRdb to the multiplex PCR reads, yields one record per CDR3 protein. The profile covers about 560,000 distinct CDR3 sequences, with roughly 46% appearing a single time and 6.5% to 9% taken by the ten largest. The specimen sequenced was peripheral blood or thyroid tissue (not recorded which). All receptors come from a woman aged 18 to 35 with Graves' hyperthyroidism.

Comments on this clonotype: Being one base from a much bigger clone, this may be a read error. V gene TRBV10-3 combines with J gene TRBJ1-5, with no clear D. V was trimmed by 8 bases and J by 4 bases, leaving 6 bases between them. There are 11 residues in the CDR3. Germline V gene data show CDR1 as ENHRY and CDR2 as SYGVKD. The CDR3 region is CAIPGNQPQHF. CDR3 in DNA: TGTGCCATCCCCGGGAATCAGCCCCAGCATTTT.

Many counts were recorded for this clonotype. The chain combines TRBV29-1 with TRBJ2-5, with D perhaps matching TRBD1 (5 bases). The CDR3 runs 12 residues. The germline V and J ends were trimmed by 7 bases and 1 base, with 10 bases remaining between them. The germline V gene encodes CDR1 SQVTM and CDR2 ANQGSEA. The CDR3 sequence is CSAPTAQETQYF. CDR3 nucleotide sequence: TGCAGCGCCCCGACAGCCCAAGAGACCCAGTACTTC.

This clonotype appeared many times. This chain connects TRBV29-1 to TRBJ2-7; D gene uncertain. This CDR3 is built from 14 residues. The V gene's germline CDR1 is SQVTM and CDR2 ANQGSEA. V dropped 0 bases and J dropped 0 bases, with 9 bases sitting between them. The CDR3 sequence is CSVEDYIDSYEQYF. As DNA, the CDR3 is TGCAGCGTTGAAGACTACATCGACTCCTACGAGCAGTACTTC.

The chain carries TRBV20-1 and TRBJ2-2, with 9 bases matching TRBD1. The CDR3 extends over 15 amino acids. Germline V CDR1 and CDR2: DFQATT, SNEGSKA (reference sequence). V shed 4 bases and J 5 bases; nucleotides not matched to a gene: 8. The CDR3 DNA reads as TGCAGTGCTATGAGGACAGGGGAGGAGACCGGGGAGCTGTTTTTT. Translated: CSAMRTGEETGELFF.

The V and J genes are TRBV2 and TRBJ1-4; D is possibly TRBD1 (6 bases). Trimming took 6 bases from V and 7 from J, leaving 18 bases between them. The CDR3 length is 15 residues. From germline, CDR1 is SNHLY and CDR2 FYNNEI. The CDR3, as DNA: TGTGCCAGCAGCCCCCCGCAGGGGAATGGTGAAAAACTGTTTTTT. As protein: CASSPPQGNGEKLFF.

The count of this clonotype is one. The chain employs TRBV20-1 and TRBJ1-2; 8 nucleotides agree with TRBD1. Germline-derived CDR1 and CDR2 are DFQATT and SNEGSKA (reference sequence). This CDR3 contains 14 residues. Germline trimming cut 7 bases from V and 6 bases from J; bases unmatched to any gene: 13. The CDR3 region has the DNA TGCAGTGTTCAGAGGGCCAGGGGGCATGATGGCTACACCTTC. Amino acids: CSVQRARGHDGYTF.

On this clonotype: At one end, the junction sequence differs from germline, possibly due to a read error. This chain joins TRBV7-9 and TRBJ1-5; D perhaps matches TRBD1 (6 bases). Germline values: CDR1 SEHNR, CDR2 FQNEAQ (reference sequence). This CDR3 has 15 amino acids. The CDR3 DNA reads as TGCGCCAGCAGCCCCGAAACAGGGAGCAATCAGCCCCAGCATTTT. This encodes CASSPETGSNQPQHF.

This clonotype came up a few times. The chain carries TRBV5-8 and TRBJ2-7; TRBD2 matches 8 bases. Germline lookup yields CDR1 SGHTS and CDR2 YDEGEE. The ends lost 4 bases at V and 4 bases at J; junction bases unmatched: 7. The CDR3 extends over 14 amino acids. CDR3 nucleotides: TGTGCCAGCAGCCGCACCGGGAGGGCGTACGAGCAGTACTTC. Protein sequence: CASSRTGRAYEQYF.

The chain carries TRBV29-1 and TRBJ1-2; 7 nucleotides match TRBD1. This CDR3 region has 13 residues. The V gene's germline CDR1 is SQVTM and CDR2 ANQGSEA. Unmatched junction bases numbered 12, after V lost 8 bases and J lost 6 bases. The CDR3 region is CSHGAGQDDGYTF. CDR3 coding DNA: TGCAGCCATGGGGCAGGACAGGATGATGGCTACACCTTC. Full variable domain (rest looked up from reference TRBV29-1 and TRBJ1-2): SAVISQKPSRDICQRGTSLTIQCQVDSQVTMMFWYRQQPGQSLTLIATANQGSEATYESGFVIDKFPISRPNLTFSTLTVSNMSPEDSSIYLCSHGAGQDDGYTFGSGTRLTVV.

At least ten counts were recorded for this clonotype. The CDR3 sequence: CASSVGTGDSPLHF. CDR3 bases: TGTGCCAGCAGCGTAGGGACAGGGGATTCACCCCTCCACTTT. The chain employs TRBV9 and TRBJ1-6; TRBD1 matches 9 bases. The CDR3 has 14 amino acids. Germline V lookup: CDR1 SGDLS, CDR2 YYNGEE. V was pared by 0 bases and J by 8 bases, with 0 bases of the junction left unmatched. Full variable domain (remainder filled in from reference TRBV9 and TRBJ1-6): DSGVTQTPKHLITATGQRVTLRCSPRSGDLSVYWYQQSLDQGLQFLIQYYNGEERAKGNILERFSAQQFPDLHSELNLSSLELGDSALYFCASSVGTGDSPLHFGNGTRLTVT.

The chain employs TRBV10-3 and TRBJ1-2; no clear D gene. Germline lookup yields CDR1 ENHRY and CDR2 SYGVKD. V was cut by 0 bases and J by 6 bases, with 11 bases left in between. The CDR3 runs 14 residues. The CDR3 sequence: CAISESELLDGYTF. The CDR3 bases are TGTGCCATCAGTGAGTCGGAACTCCTAGATGGCTACACCTTC.

This clonotype is a singleton in its sample. V is TRBV19 and J is TRBJ1-6; 10 nucleotides align to TRBD1. With V trimmed by 3 bases and J by 11 bases, 4 bases remained unmatched. The CDR3 consists of 14 residues. Germline CDR1 and CDR2: LNHDA and SQIVND (reference sequence). The CDR3: CASSIGDRGTPLHF. The CDR3 nucleotides read TGTGCCAGTAGTATCGGGGACAGGGGTACACCCCTCCACTTT. Drawing the rest from reference TRBV19 and TRBJ1-6, the complete variable domain is DGGITQSPKYLFRKEGQNVTLSCEQNLNHDAMYWYRQDPGQGLRLIYYSQIVNDFQKGDIAEGYSVSREKKESFPLTVTSAQKNPTAFYLCASSIGDRGTPLHFGNGTRLTVT.

The J gene is TRBJ2-7, the V gene TRBV20-1; D may match TRBD1 or TRBD2 (6 bases each). This CDR3 is built from 11 residues. Trimming took 8 bases from V and 5 from J, leaving 13 bases between them. CDR1 and CDR2 from the germline V gene are DFQATT and SNEGSKA (reference sequence). The CDR3 nucleotides read TGCAGTCCCTCCGGGGGCGACGAGCAGTACTTC. It encodes CSPSGGDEQYF.

This clonotype came up a few times. V usage is TRBV20-1 and J usage is TRBJ2-7, with 12 bases identical to TRBD2. After removal of 3 bases from V and 4 bases from J, the junction contained 4 bases not matched to a gene. The CDR3 runs 14 residues. CDR1 and CDR2 (germline): DFQATT, SNEGSKA (reference sequence). This chain's CDR3 is CSARSSGRDYEQYF. The CDR3 nucleotides read TGCAGTGCTAGGTCTAGCGGGAGGGATTACGAGCAGTACTTC.

This clonotype was picked up a small number of times. V gene TRBV19 combines with J gene TRBJ1-2; no clear D. The CDR3 is 16 amino acids. From germline, CDR1 is LNHDA and CDR2 SQIVND (reference sequence). Trimming pared 5 bases from V and 4 bases from J, leaving 20 bases between. DNA for the CDR3: TGTGCCAGTAGTCGAGGTCTGGCAGCTAGCTCCTATGGCTACACCTTC. Translation gives CASSRGLAASSYGYTF.

Points on this clonotype: This clone may be a read error of a much larger clone one base away. The V and J genes are TRBV10-3 and TRBJ1-1; D unclear. V was trimmed by 5 bases and J by 1 base, leaving 8 bases between them. Per germline, CDR1 ENHRY and CDR2 SYGVKD. The CDR3 is 13 residues long. The CDR3 loop reads CAISYSKNTEAFF. The CDR3 DNA sequence: TGTGCCATCAGTTACTCTAAGAACACTGAAGCTTTCTTT.

The rearrangement uses TRBV7-3 and TRBJ1-2; unclear D gene. The germline V gene encodes CDR1 SGHTA and CDR2 FQGTGA. V was pared by 3 bases and J by 4 bases, with 6 bases between. The CDR3 contains 12 residues. The DNA of the CDR3 is TGTGCCAGCAGCTTGACGTTCTATGGCTACACCTTC. This sequence encodes CASSLTFYGYTF.

V is TRBV7-9 and J is TRBJ1-6, with 8 positions matching TRBD1. The J segment lost 10 bases and the V segment lost 4 bases, leaving 12 bases of the junction unmatched. The germline CDR1 and CDR2 sequences are SEHNR and FQNEAQ (reference sequence). This CDR3 has 16 amino acids. In nucleotides, the CDR3 is TGTGCCAGCAGCTCACCGGCCGGGACAGGAGGATCACCCCTCCACTTT. Its translation: CASSSPAGTGGSPLHF.

This rearrangement joins TRBV12-3 or TRBV12-4 to TRBJ1-1; D unclear. Trimming pared 7 bases from V and 0 bases from J, leaving 3 bases between. This CDR3 comprises 11 residues. The CDR3 DNA reads TGTGCCAGCATATTGAACACTGAAGCTTTCTTT. It translates to CASILNTEAFF.

V gene TRBV20-1 combines with J gene TRBJ2-5; 8 bases match TRBD2. This CDR3 region has 15 residues. From germline, CDR1 is DFQATT and CDR2 SNEGSKA (reference sequence). V shed 5 bases and J 7 bases; nucleotides not matched to a gene: 15. The CDR3 sequence is CSAPNGGAVQSTQYF. In nucleotides, the CDR3 is TGCAGTGCTCCCAACGGGGGGGCCGTCCAATCGACCCAGTACTTC.

Regarding this clonotype: It may be a read error: a sequence one base away is much more abundant. In DNA, the CDR3 is TGTGCCAGCAGTGAGCCGGGCAGGGCGGACGAGCAGTACTTC. The encoded protein is CASSEPGRADEQYF. The chain combines TRBV2 with TRBJ2-7, with a possible D match to TRBD1 (5 bases). CDR1 is SNHLY and CDR2 is FYNNEI in the germline V gene. This CDR3 spans 14 amino acids. Between the trimmed V and J ends, which lost 3 bases and 5 bases, there was a span of 14 bases.

The chain is built from TRBV2 and TRBJ1-2; possibly TRBD1 for D (5 bases). The CDR3 is 15 amino acids. Trimming took 5 bases from V and 10 from J, leaving 23 bases between them. The germline CDR1 and CDR2 sequences are SNHLY and FYNNEI. CDR3 residues: CASSPGREELYNYTF. The DNA of the CDR3 is TGTGCCAGCAGTCCGGGACGGGAGGAATTATATAACTACACCTTC.

This clonotype was seen ten or more times. V is TRBV7-2 and J is TRBJ1-2; D unclear. The CDR3 is 16 amino acids. V was trimmed by 5 bases and J by 0 bases, leaving 16 bases between them. The V gene's germline CDR1 is SGHTA and CDR2 FQGNSA. CDR3: CASSQVGGRANYGYTF. The DNA of the CDR3 is TGTGCCAGCAGCCAGGTCGGTGGCAGAGCTAACTATGGCTACACCTTC. The full variable domain, completed using reference TRBV7-2 and TRBJ1-2, is GAGVSQSPSNKVTEKGKDVELRCDPISGHTALYWYRQSLGQGLEFLIYFQGNSAPDKSGLPSDRFSAERTGGSVSTLTIQRTQQEDSAVYLCASSQVGGRANYGYTFGSGTRLTVV.

This clonotype has more than one count but fewer than ten. The chain has TRBV29-1 and TRBJ2-5; either TRBD1 or TRBD2 may supply D (6 bases each). The germline V gene has CDR1 SQVTM and CDR2 ANQGSEA. Trimming cost V 7 bases and J 1 base, with 16 bases left between them. The CDR3 has 14 amino acids. CDR3: CSAGGGAGQETQYF. CDR3 nucleotides: TGCAGCGCTGGGGGCGGGGCTGGCCAAGAGACCCAGTACTTC.

The chain links TRBV2 to TRBJ1-1, with D possibly being TRBD1 (6 bases). The CDR3 extends over 15 amino acids. The V and J ends lost 6 bases and 1 base respectively, with 15 bases between them. Germline V gene data show CDR1 as SNHLY and CDR2 as FYNNEI. This chain's CDR3 is CASRGTSWENTEAFF. CDR3 in DNA: TGTGCCAGCAGGGGGACATCTTGGGAGAACACTGAAGCTTTCTTT.

The V call is TRBV2, the J call TRBJ1-1; no clear D gene. The germline V gene encodes CDR1 SNHLY and CDR2 FYNNEI. The CDR3 has 13 residues. CDR3 bases: TGTGCTAGAGGTCTTGGGGATGACACTGAAGCTTTCTTT. This codes for CARGLGDDTEAFF.

The chain uses TRBV25-1 and TRBJ1-6; D remains ambiguous. The CDR3 runs 12 residues. Between the trimmed V and J ends, which lost 1 base and 17 bases, there was a span of 12 bases. The germline V gene has CDR1 MGHDK and CDR2 SYGVNS. The CDR3 DNA follows: TGTGCCAGCAGTGAATCTTTTCAGGACTTCCACTTT. Protein: CASSESFQDFHF.

This clonotype has just a few counts. The V gene is TRBV2, the J gene TRBJ1-5; no clear D gene. The CDR3 contains 14 residues. Trimming removed 0 bases from V and 7 bases from J, with 10 bases in between. The germline gives CDR1 SNHLY, CDR2 FYNNEI. The CDR3 loop reads CASSEAFRRQPQHF. The CDR3 DNA reads TGTGCCAGCAGTGAAGCGTTTCGACGCCAGCCCCAGCATTTT.

This clonotype was seen only a few times. This chain joins TRBV7-8 and TRBJ2-7; the match to TRBD1 covers 7 bases. Germline assignment: CDR1 SGHVS and CDR2 FQNEAQ. With V trimmed by 5 bases and J by 4 bases, 11 bases remained unmatched. This CDR3 contains 15 residues. The CDR3 sequence is CASSPGYRGRYEQYF. CDR3 DNA: TGTGCCAGCAGCCCAGGGTACAGGGGTCGGTACGAGCAGTACTTC.

V usage is TRBV29-1 and J usage is TRBJ2-2, with 11 nucleotides matching TRBD1. Germline CDR1 reads SQVTM; CDR2 reads ANQGSEA. V lost 6 bases and J lost 5; bases outside the gene matches: 8. The CDR3 has 15 amino acids. CDR3 amino acids: CSVLGGTGGTGELFF. The CDR3 bases are TGCAGCGTCCTAGGGGGGACAGGGGGAACCGGGGAGCTGTTTTTT.

The chain links TRBV7-2 to TRBJ2-2, with 8 positions matching TRBD1. Losses at the gene ends were 4 bases for V and 5 bases for J; bases not matched to a gene: 3. The CDR3 sequence is 14 residues long. Germline V lookup: CDR1 SGHTA, CDR2 FQGNSA. CDR3 amino acids: CASSSQGATGELFF. CDR3 in DNA: TGTGCCAGCAGCTCGCAGGGGGCTACCGGGGAGCTGTTTTTT.

The V and J genes are TRBV10-3 and TRBJ2-7; TRBD2 aligns across 7 bases. This CDR3 is 13 amino acids long. Germline V gene lookup returns CDR1 ENHRY and CDR2 SYGVKD. Trimming took 8 bases from V and 3 from J; bases not matched to a gene: 7. The CDR3 sequence is CAIGRDRDYEQYF. CDR3 bases: TGTGCCATCGGGAGGGACCGCGACTACGAGCAGTACTTC.